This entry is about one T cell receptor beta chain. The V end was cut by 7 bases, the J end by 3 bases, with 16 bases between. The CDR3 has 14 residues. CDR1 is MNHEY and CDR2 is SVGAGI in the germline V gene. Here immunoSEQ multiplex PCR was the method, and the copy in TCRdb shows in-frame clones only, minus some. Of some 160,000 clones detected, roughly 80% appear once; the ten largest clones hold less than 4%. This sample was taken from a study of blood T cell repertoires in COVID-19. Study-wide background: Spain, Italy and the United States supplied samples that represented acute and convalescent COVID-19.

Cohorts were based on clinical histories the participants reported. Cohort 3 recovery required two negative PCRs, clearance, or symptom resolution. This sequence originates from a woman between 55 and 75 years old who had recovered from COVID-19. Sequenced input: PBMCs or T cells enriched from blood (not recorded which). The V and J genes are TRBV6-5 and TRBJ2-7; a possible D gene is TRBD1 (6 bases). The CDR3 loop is CASTRQVTLYEQYF. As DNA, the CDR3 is TGTGCCAGCACCAGACAGGTAACCCTCTACGAGCAGTACTTC.